A single sample gave rise to the 30 T cell receptor beta chains below, sequenced in a study of cytomegalovirus exposure and HLA in healthy donors. PCR primers comprised 60 Vbeta and 13 Jbeta primers. Sequenced by immunoSEQ multiplex PCR; TCRdb stores in-frame clones only, minus some. The sample has around 140,000 clones; the top ten hold around 0.96%. Sequenced material: PBMCs. The receptors were gathered from a male donor in good health and CMV-seronegative.

The chain links TRBV5-1 to TRBJ2-5; 10 bases line up with TRBD1. Germline V CDR1 and CDR2: SGHRS, YFSETQ. There are 17 residues in the CDR3. V lost 0 bases and J lost 2; bases outside the gene matches: 7. As DNA, the CDR3 is TGCGCCAGCAGCTTGGGAGACAGGGGGCTAGGACAAGAGACCCAGTACTTC. It translates to CASSLGDRGLGQETQYF.

V usage is TRBV7-2 and J usage is TRBJ2-3; 9 positions agree with TRBD2. The CDR3 covers 15 residues. The V gene's germline CDR1 is SGHTA and CDR2 FQGNSA. The J segment lost 1 base and the V segment lost 6 bases, leaving 5 bases of the junction unmatched. CDR3 coding DNA: TGTGCCAGCAGTCCCCTAGCGGGGCGCACAGATACGCAGTATTTT. The encoded protein is CASSPLAGRTDTQYF.

The J gene is TRBJ2-3, the V gene TRBV5-1, with D perhaps matching TRBD1 (5 bases). Germline assignment: CDR1 SGHRS and CDR2 YFSETQ. This CDR3 is built from 14 residues. Deletions cut 0 bases from V and 3 bases from J, with 8 bases between. The CDR3 loop is CASSLARDTDTQYF. CDR3 sequence (DNA): TGCGCCAGCAGCTTGGCCAGGGATACAGATACGCAGTATTTT.

This sequence joins TRBV29-1 and TRBJ2-7, with D unresolved. This CDR3 is 13 amino acids long. Looked up from germline, CDR1 is SQVTM and CDR2 is ANQGSEA. Trimming took off 7 bases at V and 2 bases at J, with 15 bases between the two ends. CDR3 nucleotides: TGCAGCGCCGCAGGAATGTCAACCTACGAGCAGTACTTC. It yields the protein CSAAGMSTYEQYF.

Comments on this clone: Other DNA sequences from this sample encode an identical CDR3 as well. This sequence joins TRBV29-1 and TRBJ2-3; D unclear. Germline CDR1 SQVTM, CDR2 ANQGSEA. The CDR3 is 13 amino acids. Trimming pared 4 bases from V and 2 bases from J, leaving 10 bases between. The CDR3 DNA follows: TGCAGCGTTGTCGGCAGGTCCACAGATACGCAGTATTTT. Its protein is CSVVGRSTDTQYF.

This chain links TRBV6-6 with TRBJ1-1, with TRBD1 as a possible D gene (5 bases). With 4 bases removed from V and 8 bases from J, the gap between germline ends came to 14 bases. This CDR3 contains 13 residues. The germline V gene has CDR1 MNHNY and CDR2 SVGAGI (reference sequence). The CDR3 sequence is CASSWTTFFEAFF. CDR3 DNA: TGTGCCAGCAGTTGGACAACGTTTTTCGAAGCTTTCTTT.

The rearrangement joins TRBV13 to TRBJ2-7; D may be TRBD2 (5 bases). V lost 3 bases and J 1 base, leaving 7 bases between the germline ends. Per the germline V gene, CDR1 is PRHDT and CDR2 is FYEKMQ (reference sequence). The CDR3 has 13 amino acids. This CDR3 is CASSFQRSYEQYF. CDR3 in DNA: TGTGCCAGCAGCTTCCAGCGGTCCTACGAGCAGTACTTC.

The chain joins TRBV11-2 to TRBJ1-6; no reliable D call. From germline, CDR1 is SGHAT and CDR2 FQNNGV. Trimming shortened V by 5 bases and J by 6 bases, and 14 bases separated the two germline ends. The CDR3 spans 15 residues. The CDR3 region has the DNA TGTGCCAGCAGCCCCGTCGGGAGGAGTAATTCACCCCTCCACTTT. Translating gives CASSPVGRSNSPLHF.

The genes are TRBV5-6 and TRBJ2-2; D is possibly TRBD2 (6 bases). Germline V lookup: CDR1 SGHDT, CDR2 YYEEEE. Trimming removed 8 bases from V and 7 bases from J, with 15 bases in between. This CDR3 contains 13 residues. CDR3 sequence reads: CASFGGWNGELFF. CDR3 nucleotides: TGTGCCAGTTTCGGGGGATGGAACGGGGAGCTGTTTTTT.

The rearrangement uses TRBV10-3 and TRBJ1-2, with 9 bases aligning to TRBD1. The CDR3 runs to 14 residues. The germline V gene has CDR1 ENHRY and CDR2 SYGVKD. V shed 6 bases, J shed 7 bases, and the junction held 9 bases outside the gene matches. The CDR3 is CAIRDQQGAAGYTF. CDR3 sequence (DNA): TGTGCCATCAGGGACCAACAGGGGGCGGCTGGCTACACCTTC.

The chain is built from TRBV7-3 and TRBJ1-5; D is unresolved. The germline gives CDR1 SGHTA, CDR2 FQGTGA. V was clipped by 2 bases and J by 4 bases, with 21 bases between them. This CDR3 has 18 amino acids. CDR3 bases: TGTGCCAGCAGCTTACGTTCCCGTGCCAGGCATGGGAATCAGCCCCAGCATTTT. Its protein product is CASSLRSRARHGNQPQHF.

This chain joins TRBV6-5 and TRBJ1-2; possibly TRBD1 for D (6 bases). V was trimmed by 6 bases and J by 8 bases, leaving 19 bases between them. The CDR3 runs to 14 residues. The germline CDR1 and CDR2 sequences are MNHEY and SVGAGI. The CDR3 DNA reads TGTGCCAGCAGCTCCCTAGCCAGGGGAGGGGGCTACACCTTC. Residues: CASSSLARGGGYTF.

The CDR3 DNA reads TGTGCCAGCAGCTACGACAGAGACACTGAAGCTTTCTTT. This translates into CASSYDRDTEAFF. The rearrangement links TRBV13 to TRBJ1-1, with D perhaps TRBD1 (5 bases). The CDR3 has 13 amino acids. The germline V gene encodes CDR1 PRHDT and CDR2 FYEKMQ (reference sequence). Trimming took 4 bases from V and 3 from J, leaving 9 bases between them.

The CDR3 DNA is TGTGCCAGCAGCCAGGTGGCTACCTGGACCGGGGAGCTGTTTTTT. Translation: CASSQVATWTGELFF. The gene calls are TRBV27 and TRBJ2-2; D remains ambiguous. The CDR3 is 15 residues long. Germline V gene data show CDR1 as MNHEY and CDR2 as SMNVEV (reference sequence). Trimming left V 6 bases short and J 5 bases short, with 16 bases between.

The J gene is TRBJ1-6, the V gene TRBV11-2; no clear D gene. CDR1 is SGHAT, CDR2 FQNNGV, per germline. CDR3 size: 15 residues. The V end was cut by 5 bases, the J end by 10 bases, with 18 bases between. CDR3 protein: CASSPRLNMESPLHF. The CDR3 DNA reads TGTGCCAGCAGCCCCCGCCTGAATATGGAGTCACCCCTCCACTTT.

The chain carries TRBV27 and TRBJ2-7, with D possibly matching TRBD1 (6 bases). CDR1 and CDR2 (germline): MNHEY, SMNVEV (reference sequence). Trimming removed 5 bases from V and 3 bases from J, with 14 bases in between. The CDR3 has 14 residues. The CDR3, as DNA: TGTGCCAGCAGTCCCACAGGGCCCCTCTACGAGCAGTACTTC. Translating it yields CASSPTGPLYEQYF.

This chain joins TRBV19 and TRBJ2-1; D remains ambiguous. With 4 bases removed from V and 3 bases from J, the gap between germline ends came to 7 bases. CDR3 length equals 13 residues. Germline V CDR1 and CDR2: LNHDA, SQIVND (reference sequence). The CDR3 loop reads CASSTNYYNEQFF. The CDR3 DNA follows: TGTGCCAGTAGTACAAACTACTACAATGAGCAGTTCTTC.

The genes are TRBV28 and TRBJ2-7; D remains ambiguous. Trimming took 5 bases from V and 2 from J, leaving 4 bases between them. This CDR3 comprises 11 residues. CDR1 is MDHEN and CDR2 is SYDVKM in the germline V gene. The CDR3 spells CASSDTYEQYF. The CDR3 DNA sequence: TGTGCCAGCAGTGACACCTACGAGCAGTACTTC.

The chain uses TRBV14 and TRBJ1-2; TRBD1 might be the D (5 bases). The CDR3 consists of 12 residues. Per the germline V gene, CDR1 is SGHDN and CDR2 is FVKESK. Trimming cost V 6 bases and J 4 bases, with 9 bases left between them. CDR3 in amino acids: CASSPDTYGYTF. The CDR3 region has the DNA TGTGCCAGCAGTCCGGACACCTATGGCTACACCTTC.

In nucleotides, the CDR3 is TGTGCCAGCAGTGAATCCGGGACAGGGGGCGAGCAGTACTTC. It codes for CASSESGTGGEQYF. The chain has TRBV25-1 and TRBJ2-7; 11 bases align to TRBD1. The junction had 2 bases not matched to a gene; V was cut back by 1 base and J by 6 bases. The CDR3 is 14 residues long. Germline V gives CDR1 MGHDK, CDR2 SYGVNS.

The rearrangement joins TRBV5-4 to TRBJ2-1; weak D call: TRBD1 (6 bases). The CDR3 length is 15 residues. Trimming removed 2 bases at V and 6 bases at J, with 15 bases between. Per germline, CDR1 SGHNT and CDR2 YYREEE (reference sequence). CDR3 DNA sequence: TGTGCCAGCAGCTTAGGGAACAGGGTTTCCAATGAGCAGTTCTTC. As protein: CASSLGNRVSNEQFF. Variable domain in full (rest from reference TRBV5-4 and TRBJ2-1): ETGVTQSPTHLIKTRGQQVTLRCSSQSGHNTVSWYQQALGQGPQFIFQYYREEENGRGNFPPRFSGLQFPNYSSELNVNALELDDSALYLCASSLGNRVSNEQFFGPGTRLTVL.

The V call is TRBV11-3, the J call TRBJ1-3; 10 bases agree with TRBD1. The junction had 3 bases not matched to a gene; V was cut back by 5 bases and J by 2 bases. This CDR3 has 15 amino acids. Germline V gene sequence: CDR1 SGHNT, CDR2 YENEEA. The CDR3 sequence: CASSPGQGPGNTIYF. CDR3 DNA sequence: TGTGCCAGCAGCCCGGGACAGGGGCCTGGAAACACCATATATTTT. Filled out from reference TRBV11-3 and TRBJ1-3, the complete variable domain reads EAGVVQSPRYKIIEKKQPVAFWCNPISGHNTLYWYLQNLGQGPELLIRYENEEAVDDSQLPKDRFSAERLKGVDSTLKIQPAELGDSAVYLCASSPGQGPGNTIYFGEGSWLTVV.

The chain has TRBV4-1 and TRBJ2-3; tentatively, D is TRBD2 (5 bases). Germline lookup yields CDR1 MGHRA and CDR2 YSYEKL. The ends were cut back, 8 bases at V and 2 bases at J, with 17 bases in the middle. The CDR3 spans 15 residues. For the CDR3, the DNA is TGCGCCAGCGGGCCCCAGACGGGAATCACAGATACGCAGTATTTT. It yields the protein CASGPQTGITDTQYF.

This sequence joins TRBV29-1 and TRBJ2-1, with D possibly TRBD1 on 6 matching bases. Trimming shortened V by 4 bases and J by 4 bases, and 8 bases separated the two germline ends. The CDR3 is 12 residues long. Per germline, CDR1 SQVTM and CDR2 ANQGSEA. The DNA for the CDR3 is TGCAGCGTTGCGGACAGATACAATGAGCAGTTCTTC. It yields the protein CSVADRYNEQFF.

The chain has TRBV7-8 and TRBJ1-5; TRBD1 matches at 8 bases. The germline V gene has CDR1 SGHVS and CDR2 FQNEAQ. V shed 1 base, J shed 6 bases, and the junction held 5 bases outside the gene matches. This CDR3 has 15 amino acids. The CDR3 nucleotides are TGTGCCAGCAGCTTAGAGTCAGGGGGCAGTCAGCCCCAGCATTTT. It codes for CASSLESGGSQPQHF.

The chain uses TRBV6-6 and TRBJ2-1; D not resolved. The CDR3 sequence is 12 residues long. CDR1 is MNHNY, CDR2 SVGAGI, per germline (reference sequence). Trimming removed 6 bases from V and 12 bases from J, with 15 bases in between. The CDR3 reads CASRTAPVMQFF. The CDR3 DNA sequence: TGTGCCAGCAGAACCGCCCCGGTAATGCAGTTCTTC.

This chain uses TRBV12-5 with TRBJ1-4; D is ambiguous. The germline gives CDR1 LGHNT, CDR2 FRNRAP. Between the trimmed V and J ends, which lost 7 bases and 13 bases, there was a span of 22 bases. The CDR3 is 14 residues long. In DNA, the CDR3 is TGTGCTAGTGCCTCTTACGGAGCCCTTGGAAGACTGTTTTTT. This codes for CASASYGALGRLFF.

This chain joins TRBV5-1 and TRBJ2-3; D may be TRBD2 (5 bases). Germline V gene data show CDR1 as SGHRS and CDR2 as YFSETQ. The germline V and J ends were trimmed by 0 bases and 6 bases, with 11 bases remaining between them. The CDR3 loop spans 14 amino acids. CDR3 sequence (DNA): TGCGCCAGCAGCTTGGCACTAGTGGGCGATACGCAGTATTTT. It translates to CASSLALVGDTQYF.

This chain connects TRBV6-5 to TRBJ1-1, with D unclear. The CDR3 loop spans 14 amino acids. V gave up 11 bases and J gave up 1 base, with 17 bases separating them. Germline CDR1 reads MNHEY; CDR2 reads SVGAGI. The CDR3 bases are TGTGCCTCTCGCGACTGGGTCTCGAACACTGAAGCTTTCTTT. This codes for CASRDWVSNTEAFF.

J is TRBJ1-5 and V is TRBV28; D is uncertain. The CDR3 is made up of 14 amino acids. The V end lost 6 bases, the J end lost 0 bases, and 9 bases lay between the germline ends. The germline V gene has CDR1 MDHEN and CDR2 SYDVKM. The CDR3 coding sequence is TGTGCCAGCAGCCTCCCGTATAGCAATCAGCCCCAGCATTTT. Its translation is CASSLPYSNQPQHF.